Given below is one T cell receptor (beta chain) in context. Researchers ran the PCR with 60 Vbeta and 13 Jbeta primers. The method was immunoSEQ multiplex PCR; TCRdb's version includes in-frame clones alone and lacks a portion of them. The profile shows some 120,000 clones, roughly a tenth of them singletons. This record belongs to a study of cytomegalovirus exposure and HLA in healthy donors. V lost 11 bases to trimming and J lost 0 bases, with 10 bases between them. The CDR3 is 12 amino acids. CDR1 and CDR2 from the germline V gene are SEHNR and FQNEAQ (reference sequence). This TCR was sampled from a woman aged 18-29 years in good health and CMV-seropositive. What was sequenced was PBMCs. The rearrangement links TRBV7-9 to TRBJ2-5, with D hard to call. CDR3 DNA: TGTGCCTCCAACCGGGACCAAGAGACCCAGTACTTC. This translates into CASNRDQETQYF.